The 4 T cell receptor beta chains below were found in one sample sequenced in a study of identical twins. One entry per CDR3 protein, called by TCRdb with MiXCR from the 5' RACE reads. The table has about 700,000 distinct CDR3 sequences, more than 6.5% seen once. These same records also appear under a second study, on yellow fever vaccine responses in identical twins.

The sample taken for sequencing was PBMCs. The origin of the receptors is a woman under 30 in good health.

V and J are TRBV30 and TRBJ2-3; D unresolved. The CDR3 consists of 15 residues. The V end was cut by 3 bases, the J end by 4 bases, with 17 bases between. Germline V lookup: CDR1 GTSNPN, CDR2 SVGIG (reference sequence). The CDR3 loop reads CAWSGPNRNPDTQYF. The DNA for the CDR3 is TGTGCCTGGAGCGGACCTAATCGGAATCCAGATACGCAGTATTTT.

V is TRBV7-3 and J is TRBJ1-6; D ambiguous. The CDR3 is 13 residues long. V was trimmed by 1 base and J by 12 bases, leaving 10 bases between them. The germline V gene has CDR1 SGHTA and CDR2 FQGTGA. The CDR3 loop is CASSLSGVGPLHF. The DNA of the CDR3 is TGTGCCAGCAGCTTAAGTGGGGTTGGACCCCTCCACTTT.

The rearrangement links TRBV27 to TRBJ2-1; D ambiguous. Germline CDR1 reads MNHEY; CDR2 reads SMNVEV (reference sequence). The CDR3 covers 14 residues. V was cut by 4 bases and J by 2 bases, with 9 bases left in between. The CDR3 coding sequence is TGTGCCAGCAGTTCGGTAACCCCCTACAATGAGCAGTTCTTC. This translates into CASSSVTPYNEQFF.

This clonotype has a count of ten or more. The chain links TRBV29-1 to TRBJ2-1; a possible D gene is TRBD1 (5 bases). V lost 8 bases and J lost 0, with 11 bases in between. The CDR3 contains 13 residues. Germline lookup yields CDR1 SQVTM and CDR2 ANQGSEA. CDR3: CSSERGSYNEQFF. CDR3 nucleotides: TGCAGCTCCGAAAGGGGCTCCTACAATGAGCAGTTCTTC.